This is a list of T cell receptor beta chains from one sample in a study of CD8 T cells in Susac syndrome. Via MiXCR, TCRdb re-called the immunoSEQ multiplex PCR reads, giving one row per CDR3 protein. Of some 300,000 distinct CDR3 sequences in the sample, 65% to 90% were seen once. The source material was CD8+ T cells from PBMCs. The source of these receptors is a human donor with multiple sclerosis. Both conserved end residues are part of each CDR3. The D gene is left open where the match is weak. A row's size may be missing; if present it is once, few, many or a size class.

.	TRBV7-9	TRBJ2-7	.	CASSPIFTYEQYF	TGTGCCAGCAGCCCTATTTTCACCTACGAGCAGTACTTC
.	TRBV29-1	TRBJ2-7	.	CSVERAGSSYEQYF	TGCAGCGTTGAAAGGGCAGGGAGCTCCTACGAGCAGTACTTC
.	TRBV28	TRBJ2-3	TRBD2	CASTWGRADTQYF	TGTGCCAGCACATGGGGGAGGGCAGATACGCAGTATTTT
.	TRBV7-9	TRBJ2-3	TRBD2	CASSLVPVTSGSTDTQYF	TGTGCCAGCAGCTTAGTACCGGTGACTAGCGGGAGCACAGATACGCAGTATTTT
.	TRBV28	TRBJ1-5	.	CASGFWNQPQHF	TGTGCCAGCGGGTTTTGGAATCAGCCCCAGCATTTT
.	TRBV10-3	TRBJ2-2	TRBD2	CAIWTCPRGDSFAGELFF	TGTGCCATTTGGACCTGCCCCCGGGGGGACTCATTTGCCGGGGAGCTGTTTTTT
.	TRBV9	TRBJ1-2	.	CASSSRTGSGYTF	TGTGCCAGCAGCTCTCGGACCGGGAGTGGCTACACCTTC
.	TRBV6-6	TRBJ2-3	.	CASSHSIGDTQYF	TGTGCCAGCAGTCACTCGATTGGAGATACGCAGTATTTT
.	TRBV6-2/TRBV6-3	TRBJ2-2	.	CASRLGQTNTGELFF	TGTGCCAGCAGACTTGGACAAACGAACACCGGGGAGCTGTTTTTT
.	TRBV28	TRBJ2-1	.	CASRSWGTEYNEQFF	TGTGCCAGCAGATCCTGGGGAACAGAATACAATGAGCAGTTCTTC
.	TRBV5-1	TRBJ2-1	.	CASNLGSQPYNEQFF	TGCGCCAGCAACCTGGGTTCTCAGCCCTACAATGAGCAGTTCTTC
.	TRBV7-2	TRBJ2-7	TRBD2	CASSLGPSASGSTYEQYF	TGTGCCAGCAGCTTAGGCCCCTCCGCTAGCGGGAGTACCTACGAGCAGTACTTC
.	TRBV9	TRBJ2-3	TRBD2	CASSGRPGLAAWSTDTQYF	TGTGCCAGCAGCGGCAGGCCGGGACTAGCGGCTTGGAGCACAGATACGCAGTATTTT
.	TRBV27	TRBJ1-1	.	CASSLRGRGFKGTEAFF	TGTGCCAGCAGTTTAAGGGGGAGGGGATTCAAGGGCACTGAAGCTTTCTTT
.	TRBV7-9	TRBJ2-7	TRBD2	CASSRISSGTSYEQYF	TGTGCCAGCAGCCGGATTTCTAGCGGAACCTCCTACGAGCAGTACTTC
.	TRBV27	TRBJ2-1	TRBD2	CASRLGPSLAEFF	TGTGCCAGCAGGTTGGGCCCCTCGCTAGCGGAGTTCTTC
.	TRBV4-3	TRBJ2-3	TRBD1	CASSHPRGFTQYF	TGCGCCAGCAGCCACCCCAGGGGGTTTACGCAGTATTTT
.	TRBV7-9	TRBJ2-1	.	CASSLAPRGGTFSNEQFF	TGTGCCAGCAGCTTAGCCCCGAGGGGCGGGACTTTCTCCAATGAGCAGTTCTTC
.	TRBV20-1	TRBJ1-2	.	CSRRVSSNYGYTF	TGCAGCCGAAGAGTCAGCTCTAACTATGGCTACACCTTC
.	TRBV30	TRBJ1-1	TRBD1	CAWDPGGSTEAFF	TGTGCCTGGGATCCAGGGGGCAGCACTGAAGCTTTCTTT
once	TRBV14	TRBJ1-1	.	CASSHERRGNTEAFF	TGTGCCAGCAGTCACGAACGGAGGGGAAACACTGAAGCTTTCTTT
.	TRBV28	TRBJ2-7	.	CASSLGTGIDYEQYF	TGTGCCAGCAGTTTAGGGACGGGTATAGACTACGAGCAGTACTTC
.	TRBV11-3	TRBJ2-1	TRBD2	CASSLGAGVYNEQFF	TGTGCCAGCAGCCTCGGGGCGGGAGTGTACAATGAGCAGTTCTTC
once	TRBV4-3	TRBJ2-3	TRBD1	CASSQDLGQGYADTQYF	TGCGCCAGCAGCCAAGATCTGGGACAGGGCTATGCAGATACGCAGTATTTT
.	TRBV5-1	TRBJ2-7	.	CASSLTSNYEQYF	TGCGCCAGCAGCTTGACTAGCAACTACGAGCAGTACTTC
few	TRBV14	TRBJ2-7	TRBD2	CASSQDLAGEYEQYF	TGTGCCAGCAGCCAAGATCTAGCGGGAGAGTACGAGCAGTACTTC
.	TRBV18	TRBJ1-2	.	CASSPTGWTFSNYGYTF	TGTGCCAGCTCACCCACAGGTTGGACATTTTCTAACTATGGCTACACCTTC
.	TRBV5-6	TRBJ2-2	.	CASSPGGVANTGELFF	TGTGCCAGCAGCCCCGGAGGGGTCGCGAACACCGGGGAGCTGTTTTTT
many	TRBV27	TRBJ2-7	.	CASSLTGTYEQYF	TGTGCCAGCAGCTTAACTGGAACCTACGAGCAGTACTTC
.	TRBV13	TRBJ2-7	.	CASSLSDVYEQYF	TGTGCCAGCAGCTTATCAGATGTCTATGAGCAGTACTTC